This T cell receptor beta chain was retrieved from a study of graft-versus-host responses after intestinal transplantation. Remarks on this clone: Its antigen remains unidentified.

Sequencing used immunoSEQ multiplex PCR; TCRdb keeps in-frame clones, though not all of them. The table has tens of thousands of clones, approximately 95% seen once. CDR1 and CDR2 from the germline V gene are SGHTA and FQGTGA. This CDR3 contains 13 residues. The V segment lost 4 bases and the J segment 4 bases; nucleotides outside the gene matches: 3. This sequence originates from a human donor who was the organ donor for an intestinal transplant. J is TRBJ1-2 and V is TRBV7-3; 7 bases agree with TRBD1. Sequenced material: unstimulated CD8+ T cells sorted from spleen or lymph node cells, taken before transplant. CDR3 sequence reads: CASSYGTAYGYTF. The CDR3 coding sequence is TGTGCCAGCAGCTATGGGACAGCCTATGGCTACACCTTC.